The next 32 T cell receptor beta chains were all read from a single sample in a study of blood T cell repertoires in COVID-19 (dated by TCRdb to the early 2020s). Libraries were built with the immunoSEQ multiplex PCR assay. TCRdb took over this immuneACCESS table, retaining in-frame rearrangements with V and J assigned. Such tables are incomplete; in checked studies, under half of the missing clones stem from an unresolved V gene, and the remainder is unexplained. The sample table lists about 76,000 clones, roughly 90% of them with a count of one. The ten largest clones represent roughly 1.5% of the sample. The sequencing input was peripheral blood. All receptors come from a man aged 50-59 years with acute or convalescent COVID-19.

This clone was picked up one time. The gene calls are TRBV6-2 or TRBV6-3 and TRBJ2-7, with 12 bases identical to TRBD2. The V gene end was trimmed by 0 bases and the J gene end by 6 bases; junction bases not matched to a gene: 6. The germline V gene encodes CDR1 MNHEY and CDR2 SVGEGT. The CDR3 has 16 residues. CDR3: CASSYSSSGGASEQYV. The CDR3 region has the DNA TGTGCCAGCAGTTACTCATCTAGCGGGGGGGCGTCCGAGCAGTACGTC.

The chain joins TRBV10-3 to TRBJ2-5, with TRBD1 identical over 9 bases. The CDR3 extends over 15 amino acids. V shed 2 bases and J 4 bases; nucleotides not matched to a gene: 5. Germline-derived CDR1 and CDR2 are ENHRY and SYGVKD. The chain's CDR3 is CAISETGGEGETQYF. CDR3 DNA: TGTGCCATCAGTGAGACAGGGGGCGAGGGAGAGACCCAGTACTTC.

CDR3 sequence reads: CASSSLSSGNTIYF. The CDR3 DNA is TGTGCCAGTAGTTCGCTGAGCTCTGGAAACACCATATATTTT. The chain couples TRBV19 to TRBJ1-3; D is unresolved. Germline CDR1 LNHDA, CDR2 SQIVND (reference sequence). V dropped 5 bases and J dropped 0 bases, with 8 bases sitting between them. This CDR3 spans 14 amino acids.

This chain connects TRBV7-6 to TRBJ2-3, with 13 positions matching TRBD2. The CDR3 has 15 residues. V lost 5 bases and J lost 15; bases outside the gene matches: 14. The V gene's germline CDR1 is SGHVS and CDR2 FNYEAQ. For the CDR3, the DNA is TGTGCCAGCAGCCTCAGGACTAGCGGGGGCGCGGAGAAATATTTT. Protein product: CASSLRTSGGAEKYF.

The genes are TRBV6-5 and TRBJ1-2; weak D call: TRBD1 (5 bases). Trimming stripped 4 bases from V and 3 bases from J, with 9 bases between. This CDR3 has 13 amino acids. Germline V CDR1 and CDR2: MNHEY, SVGAGI. The CDR3 protein is CASSFGGYYGYTF. The CDR3 DNA sequence: TGTGCCAGCAGTTTCGGGGGTTACTATGGCTACACCTTC.

The V call is TRBV30, the J call TRBJ1-6; a weak D match, TRBD1 (6 bases). The CDR3 loop spans 13 amino acids. The germline gives CDR1 GTSNPN, CDR2 SVGIG (reference sequence). Trimming cost V 4 bases and J 8 bases, with 12 bases left between them. For the CDR3, the DNA is TGTGCCTGGACCCCAGCAGGGGATTCACCCCTCCACTTT. Translated, it gives CAWTPAGDSPLHF. Full variable domain (outside the CDR3, taken from reference TRBV30 and TRBJ1-6): SQTIHQWPATLVQPVGSPLSLECTVEGTSNPNLYWYRQAAGRGLQLLFYSVGIGQISSEVPQNLSASRPQDRQFILSSKKLLLSDSGFYLCAWTPAGDSPLHFGNGTRLTVT.

The rearrangement uses TRBV21-1 and TRBJ1-2. TRBV21-1 is classified as a pseudogene. The CDR3 extends over 12 amino acids. CDR3 sequence: CASTGGNYGYTF. The CDR3 DNA follows: TGTGCCAGCACTGGCGGAAACTATGGCTACACCTTC.

CDR3 residues: CASSDAQRGNTGELFF. The CDR3 nucleotides read TGTGCCAGCAGCGACGCCCAGCGGGGAAACACCGGGGAGCTGTTTTTT. The chain carries TRBV25-1 and TRBJ2-2; 7 nucleotides agree with TRBD2. The germline CDR1 and CDR2 sequences are MGHDK and SYGVNS. This CDR3 is 16 amino acids long. The junction had 9 bases not matched to a gene; V was cut back by 6 bases and J by 2 bases.

The rearrangement uses TRBV28 and TRBJ1-2, with 7 bases matching TRBD1. The length of the CDR3 is 15 residues. J lost 7 bases, V lost 4 bases, and 12 bases had no gene match. Germline V gene data show CDR1 as MDHEN and CDR2 as SYDVKM. CDR3 nucleotide sequence: TGTGCCAGCAGTTCACGACAGGGCGGTGTGAGTGGCTACACCTTC. Encoded protein: CASSSRQGGVSGYTF.

The J gene is TRBJ1-5, the V gene TRBV28, with D unclear. The CDR3 spans 12 residues. V was clipped by 6 bases and J by 5 bases, with 8 bases between them. The germline V gene encodes CDR1 MDHEN and CDR2 SYDVKM. CDR3 region: CASRLRDQPQHF. CDR3 bases: TGTGCCAGCAGACTACGAGATCAGCCCCAGCATTTT.

CDR3 residues: CASSGQVRSSGANVLTF. CDR3 in DNA: TGTGCCAGCAGCGGACAGGTCCGAAGCTCTGGGGCCAACGTCCTGACTTTC. The genes are TRBV11-2 and TRBJ2-6; 7 bases are a match to TRBD1. This CDR3 is built from 17 residues. With 5 bases clipped from V and 0 bases from J, the junction kept 7 bases outside the gene matches. CDR1 and CDR2 (germline): SGHAT, FQNNGV.

The chain links TRBV9 to TRBJ2-7; D may be TRBD1 (6 bases). CDR1 and CDR2 from the germline V gene are SGDLS and YYNGEE. CDR3 length: 15 amino acids. Trimming left V 0 bases short and J 3 bases short, with 13 bases between. Here the CDR3 reads CASSVADRAGYEQYF. As DNA, the CDR3 is TGTGCCAGCAGCGTAGCGGACAGAGCAGGCTACGAGCAGTACTTC.

In DNA form, the CDR3 reads TGTGCCAGCACCGCAGGGGGGTCCCTCTACGAGCAGTACTTC. It is translated as CASTAGGSLYEQYF. The chain is built from TRBV6-5 and TRBJ2-7; a weak D match, TRBD1 (7 bases). The CDR3 runs to 14 residues. Germline lookup yields CDR1 MNHEY and CDR2 SVGAGI. V lost 7 bases to trimming and J lost 3 bases, with 16 bases between them.

The chain links TRBV7-9 to TRBJ1-3; D gene uncertain. V lost 5 bases and J 1 base, leaving 9 bases between the germline ends. CDR1 and CDR2 (germline): SEHNR, FQNEAQ (reference sequence). The length of the CDR3 is 14 residues. CDR3 DNA sequence: TGTGCCAGCAGCATTAGGGAGTCTGGAAACACCATATATTTT. It translates to CASSIRESGNTIYF. The entire variable domain, with the rest obtained from reference TRBV7-9 and TRBJ1-3, is as follows: DTGVSQNPRHKITKRGQNVTFRCDPISEHNRLYWYRQTLGQGPEFLTYFQNEAQLEKSRLLSDRFSAERPKGSFSTLEIQRTEQGDSAMYLCASSIRESGNTIYFGEGSWLTVV.

The chain carries TRBV5-4 and TRBJ1-6, with TRBD1 matching 11 bases. Per germline, CDR1 SGHNT and CDR2 YYREEE (reference sequence). Trimming removed 4 bases from V and 0 bases from J; junction bases left unmatched: 6. This CDR3 comprises 18 residues. This chain's CDR3 is CASSTDRGQSSYNSPLHF. In DNA, the CDR3 is TGTGCCAGCAGCACGGACAGGGGGCAAAGCTCCTATAATTCACCCCTCCACTTT.

V and J are TRBV6-4 and TRBJ1-6; 8 bases are a match to TRBD1. J was trimmed by 10 bases and V by 3 bases; bases with no gene match: 5. The germline gives CDR1 MRHNA, CDR2 SNTAGT. The CDR3 consists of 14 residues. DNA for the CDR3: TGTGCCAGCAGTGAAGGACAGGGAGGATCACCCCTCCACTTT. Translating gives CASSEGQGGSPLHF.

The CDR3 DNA reads as TGCGCCAGCTATCGGGAGGGCAGGAACACAGATACGCAGTATTTT. Translating it yields CASYREGRNTDTQYF. V usage is TRBV5-1 and J usage is TRBJ2-3, with TRBD2 matching over 8 bases. V shed 7 bases and J 2 bases; nucleotides not matched to a gene: 9. The CDR3 covers 15 residues. CDR1 and CDR2 from the germline V gene are SGHRS and YFSETQ. Full variable domain (rest looked up from reference TRBV5-1 and TRBJ2-3): KAGVTQTPRYLIKTRGQQVTLSCSPISGHRSVSWYQQTPGQGLQFLFEYFSETQRNKGNFPGRFSGRQFSNSRSEMNVSTLELGDSALYLCASYREGRNTDTQYFGPGTRLTVL.

The V and J genes are TRBV27 and TRBJ2-7, with D possibly being TRBD1 (5 bases). This CDR3 comprises 14 residues. Germline-derived CDR1 and CDR2 are MNHEY and SMNVEV (reference sequence). V lost 5 bases and J lost 3, with 14 bases in between. The CDR3 DNA sequence: TGTGCCAGCAGTCCCCGTTCAGGGTACTACGAGCAGTACGTC. This codes for CASSPRSGYYEQYV.

The table lists this clone with a count of one. The rearrangement joins TRBV7-5 to TRBJ1-1; the D call in the table, TRBD1, was not verified against the DNA. TRBV7-5 represents a pseudogene. The CDR3 extends over 13 amino acids. In DNA, the CDR3 is TGTGCCAGAAGCTCCAGGGGACCGGTGGCAGCTTTCTTT. It codes for CARSSRGPVAAFF.

The V call is TRBV4-1, the J call TRBJ2-5; D might be TRBD2 (6 bases). The V gene lost 3 bases and the J gene lost 4 bases, with 12 bases spanning the gap. This CDR3 is 14 amino acids long. The V gene's germline CDR1 is MGHRA and CDR2 YSYEKL. The CDR3 bases are TGCGCCAGCAGCCACGGGAGTGTTGGAGAGACCCAGTACTTC. It specifies CASSHGSVGETQYF.

This clone was observed a single time. The chain combines TRBV28 with TRBJ2-7; 9 bases line up with TRBD1. Germline values: CDR1 MDHEN, CDR2 SYDVKM. V lost 2 bases to trimming and J lost 4 bases; unmatched junction nucleotides: 6. The CDR3 extends over 15 amino acids. In DNA, the CDR3 is TGTGCCAGCAGTTTAACCGGGACAGGGAGATACGAGCAGTACTTC. It yields the protein CASSLTGTGRYEQYF.

The rearrangement joins TRBV28 to TRBJ1-5, with D possibly matching TRBD1 (6 bases). The CDR3 spans 13 residues. Germline CDR1 reads MDHEN; CDR2 reads SYDVKM. Trimming took off 6 bases at V and 4 bases at J, with 10 bases between the two ends. This chain's CDR3 is CASRWTENQPQHF. The CDR3 DNA is TGTGCCAGCAGGTGGACAGAGAATCAGCCCCAGCATTTT.

The chain joins TRBV13 to TRBJ1-2; 7 nucleotides match TRBD1. CDR1 and CDR2 (germline): PRHDT, FYEKMQ (reference sequence). The CDR3 extends over 16 amino acids. Trimming took 4 bases from V and 4 from J; bases not matched to a gene: 12. The CDR3 spells CASSSNRGPFSYGYTF. CDR3 bases: TGTGCCAGCAGCTCCAACAGGGGTCCCTTCTCCTATGGCTACACCTTC.

V gene TRBV10-3 combines with J gene TRBJ2-3; D not resolved. Germline V gives CDR1 ENHRY, CDR2 SYGVKD. The V end lost 3 bases, the J end lost 4 bases, and 5 bases lay between the germline ends. This CDR3 is 12 amino acids long. The chain's CDR3 is CAISDLADTQYF. CDR3 nucleotides: TGTGCCATCAGTGACCTAGCAGATACGCAGTATTTT.

This chain links TRBV7-9 with TRBJ2-7, with TRBD2 identical over 8 bases. This CDR3 region has 15 residues. CDR1 and CDR2 from the germline V gene are SEHNR and FQNEAQ (reference sequence). Losses at the gene ends were 5 bases for V and 5 bases for J; bases not matched to a gene: 11. This CDR3 is CASSTAAGARNEQYF. Here the CDR3 DNA reads TGTGCCAGCAGCACGGCAGCGGGAGCCCGGAACGAGCAGTACTTC.

This rearrangement joins TRBV7-8 to TRBJ1-6; 7 positions agree with TRBD1. Germline values: CDR1 SGHVS, CDR2 FQNEAQ. The CDR3 is 20 residues long. With V trimmed by 5 bases and J by 9 bases, 25 bases remained unmatched. The CDR3 reads CASSQSRFRGRLVIGSPLHF. DNA of the CDR3: TGTGCCAGCAGCCAGTCCCGTTTTAGGGGGCGTCTCGTAATCGGTTCACCCCTCCACTTT.

The chain recombines TRBV5-1 with TRBJ2-5; 8 nucleotides match TRBD1. V shed 4 bases, J shed 4 bases, and the junction held 3 bases outside the gene matches. This CDR3 is 13 amino acids long. CDR1 and CDR2 from the germline V gene are SGHRS and YFSETQ. The CDR3 nucleotides read TGCGCCAGCAGCCCGGACAGGGTAGAGACCCAGTACTTC. This codes for CASSPDRVETQYF.

This chain links TRBV15 with TRBJ2-7, with 8 bases fitting TRBD1. The CDR3 loop spans 13 amino acids. The trim removed 4 bases at V and 5 bases at J, leaving 4 bases unmatched. Germline V CDR1 and CDR2: LNHNV, YYDKDF (reference sequence). CDR3 sequence reads: CATSKDRAHEQYF. The CDR3 DNA sequence: TGTGCCACCAGCAAGGACAGGGCCCACGAGCAGTACTTC.

The rearrangement links TRBV6-2 or TRBV6-3 to TRBJ1-2; D is unresolved. CDR1 is MNHEY, CDR2 SVGEGT, per germline. There are 15 residues in the CDR3. The ends were cut back, 3 bases at V and 4 bases at J, with 15 bases in the middle. The CDR3: CASSYAPELRYGYTF. The CDR3 bases are TGTGCCAGCAGTTATGCGCCCGAACTACGCTATGGCTACACCTTC.

The V gene is TRBV6-2 or TRBV6-3, the J gene TRBJ2-3, with TRBD2 identical over 9 bases. Germline lookup yields CDR1 MNHEY and CDR2 SVGEGT. J lost 3 bases, V lost 2 bases, and 15 bases had no gene match. The CDR3 has 19 amino acids. CDR3 in amino acids: CASSYQKGARGGLTDTQYF. In DNA form, the CDR3 reads TGTGCCAGCAGTTACCAAAAAGGCGCGCGGGGGGGTCTGACAGATACGCAGTATTTT.

The chain combines TRBV7-3 with TRBJ2-2; 9 nucleotides agree with TRBD2. From germline, CDR1 is SGHTA and CDR2 FQGTGA. The J segment lost 7 bases and the V segment lost 1 base, leaving 7 bases of the junction unmatched. This CDR3 is 16 amino acids long. CDR3 protein: CASSLSSGSGGGELFF. For the CDR3, the DNA is TGTGCCAGCAGCTTAAGTAGCGGGAGCGGTGGCGGGGAGCTGTTTTTT.

This chain links TRBV5-4 with TRBJ2-3, with 8 nucleotides matching TRBD1. The CDR3 runs to 14 residues. V was pared by 5 bases and J by 2 bases, with 4 bases of the junction left unmatched. Germline assignment: CDR1 SGHNT and CDR2 YYREEE (reference sequence). CDR3 sequence (DNA): TGTGCCAGCAGGAGGGACAGGTACACAGATACGCAGTATTTT. This sequence encodes CASRRDRYTDTQYF.